What follows are 13 T cell receptor beta chains derived from one specimen sequenced in a study of T-cell reconstitution after alpha-beta-depleted transplantation in children. A TCRbeta library incorporating unique molecular identifiers was prepared. TCRdb re-called the PCR reads with MiXCR, one entry per CDR3 protein. The sample has 150,000 to 250,000 distinct CDR3 sequences; about 14% are singletons. This specimen was PBMCs from the stem cell graft donor, taken from the stem cell graft. The receptors here all came from a human donor who donated a stem cell graft to a child with acute lymphoblastic leukemia.

This chain links TRBV6-1 with TRBJ2-7; 8 nucleotides line up with TRBD2. The CDR3 covers 16 residues. J was trimmed by 0 bases and V by 8 bases; bases with no gene match: 12. Germline V lookup: CDR1 MNHNS, CDR2 SASEGT. The CDR3 region is CASRVTGRANSYEQYF. CDR3 DNA sequence: TGTGCCAGCCGGGTGACCGGGAGGGCCAACTCCTACGAGCAGTACTTC.

This clonotype has ten or more counts. This chain links TRBV20-1 with TRBJ2-4; D is unclear. Germline V gene data show CDR1 as DFQATT and CDR2 as SNEGSKA (reference sequence). V lost 4 bases to trimming and J lost 0 bases, with 10 bases between them. The CDR3 has 14 residues. CDR3 loop: CSAIRGLAKNIQYF. In DNA, the CDR3 is TGCAGTGCTATAAGAGGCTTAGCCAAAAACATTCAGTACTTC.

This clonotype was picked up many times. Here the CDR3 reads CAISESLVAGARPHEQFF. The CDR3 DNA sequence: TGTGCCATCAGTGAATCCCTAGTAGCGGGTGCCCGACCCCATGAGCAGTTCTTC. The chain joins TRBV10-3 to TRBJ2-1, with 7 bases identical to TRBD2. The germline V gene encodes CDR1 ENHRY and CDR2 SYGVKD. J was trimmed by 8 bases and V by 3 bases; bases with no gene match: 19. There are 18 residues in the CDR3.

The table lists this clonotype with many counts. The V and J genes are TRBV18 and TRBJ2-1, with no clear D. The CDR3 spans 15 residues. V lost 3 bases and J lost 0, with 9 bases in between. The germline V gene encodes CDR1 KGHSH and CDR2 LQKENI. The CDR3 is CASSPPRSSYNEQFF. In nucleotides, the CDR3 is TGTGCCAGCTCACCCCCCAGGAGCTCCTACAATGAGCAGTTCTTC.

This clonotype was seen ten or more times. This chain connects TRBV5-1 to TRBJ1-6; TRBD1 matches 7 bases. CDR1 and CDR2 from the germline V gene are SGHRS and YFSETQ. The length of the CDR3 is 13 residues. Trimming removed 6 bases from V and 5 bases from J; junction bases left unmatched: 2. CDR3 region: CASKDRNNSPLHF. In DNA, the CDR3 is TGCGCCAGCAAGGACAGGAATAATTCACCCCTCCACTTT.

This clonotype was seen many times. The chain couples TRBV6-5 to TRBJ2-1; TRBD2 is a possible D gene (7 bases). This CDR3 region has 17 residues. CDR1 is MNHEY and CDR2 is SVGAGI in the germline V gene. Trimming pared 0 bases from V and 6 bases from J, leaving 18 bases between. The CDR3 spells CASSYSLRGQVSNEQFF. As DNA, the CDR3 is TGTGCCAGCAGTTACTCGTTGCGGGGGCAGGTTTCCAATGAGCAGTTCTTC.

There are many counts of this clonotype. The chain uses TRBV6-1 and TRBJ2-5, with 7 bases lining up with TRBD1. Germline V gene lookup returns CDR1 MNHNS and CDR2 SASEGT. This CDR3 spans 14 amino acids. Trimming cost V 6 bases and J 0 bases; bases outside gene matches: 4. The chain's CDR3 is CASRGTGDQETQYF. Written as DNA, the CDR3 is TGTGCCAGCAGAGGCACAGGGGACCAAGAGACCCAGTACTTC.

This clonotype was observed many times. V usage is TRBV19 and J usage is TRBJ1-4; D is possibly TRBD1 (5 bases). This CDR3 is built from 15 residues. In germline, CDR1 is LNHDA, CDR2 SQIVND (reference sequence). V was shortened by 4 bases and J by 7 bases, with 16 bases between the two germline ends. The CDR3 reads CASSKGQGRIEKLFF. CDR3 sequence (DNA): TGTGCCAGTAGTAAGGGGCAAGGCCGGATTGAAAAACTGTTTTTT.

In its sample, this clonotype was seen many times. V usage is TRBV7-9 and J usage is TRBJ1-1; TRBD1 matches 9 bases. V trimming: 5 bases; J trimming: 11 bases; junction bases outside the gene matches: 9. Per germline, CDR1 SEHNR and CDR2 FQNEAQ (reference sequence). The CDR3 totals 13 residues. The CDR3 reads CASSLYDRGKAFF. The CDR3 coding sequence is TGTGCCAGCAGCCTTTATGACAGGGGGAAGGCTTTCTTT.

The table lists this clonotype with many counts. The chain joins TRBV20-1 to TRBJ2-3; 14 bases are shared with TRBD2. V lost 4 bases, J lost 5 bases, and 5 bases stayed unmatched. Germline CDR1 reads DFQATT; CDR2 reads SNEGSKA (reference sequence). The CDR3 has 15 residues. This CDR3 reads CSAIGTSGRGDTQYF. As DNA, the CDR3 is TGCAGTGCTATCGGGACTAGCGGGAGAGGAGATACGCAGTATTTT.

The CDR3: CASSFWRESETQYF. CDR3 in DNA: TGTGCCAGCAGTTTTTGGCGGGAGTCAGAGACCCAGTACTTC. The V gene is TRBV27, the J gene TRBJ2-5; 7 bases are shared with TRBD2. The junction had 5 bases not matched to a gene; V was cut back by 3 bases and J by 4 bases. The CDR3 totals 14 residues. Per the germline V gene, CDR1 is MNHEY and CDR2 is SMNVEV (reference sequence).

This clonotype has at least ten counts. J is TRBJ2-3 and V is TRBV12-3 or TRBV12-4, with 8 bases that match TRBD2. Trimming removed 3 bases from V and 6 bases from J; junction bases left unmatched: 8. The CDR3 is made up of 15 amino acids. CDR3 region: CASSFRGRPVDTQYF. The CDR3 DNA sequence: TGTGCCAGCAGTTTCCGCGGGAGGCCCGTGGATACGCAGTATTTT.

This clonotype was seen a handful of times. V and J are TRBV29-1 and TRBJ1-1, with D hard to call. This CDR3 is 12 amino acids long. Deletions cut 4 bases from V and 4 bases from J, with 10 bases between. CDR1 is SQVTM, CDR2 ANQGSEA, per germline. The CDR3, as DNA: TGCAGCGTTGGTCTGGTTGGCACTGAAGCTTTCTTT. Amino acid sequence: CSVGLVGTEAFF.